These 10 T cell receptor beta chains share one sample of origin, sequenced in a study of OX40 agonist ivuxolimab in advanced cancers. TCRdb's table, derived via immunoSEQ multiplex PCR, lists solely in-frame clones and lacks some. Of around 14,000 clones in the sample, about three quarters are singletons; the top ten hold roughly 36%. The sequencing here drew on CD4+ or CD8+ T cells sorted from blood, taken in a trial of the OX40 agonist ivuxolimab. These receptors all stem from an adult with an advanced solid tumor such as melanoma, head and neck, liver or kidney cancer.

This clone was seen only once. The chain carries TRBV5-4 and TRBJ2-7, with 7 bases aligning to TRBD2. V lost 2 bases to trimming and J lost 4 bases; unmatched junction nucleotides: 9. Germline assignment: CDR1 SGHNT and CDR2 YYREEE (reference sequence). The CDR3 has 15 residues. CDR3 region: CASSFSAGEGYEQYF. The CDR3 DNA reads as TGTGCCAGCAGCTTCAGTGCGGGAGAGGGATACGAGCAGTACTTC. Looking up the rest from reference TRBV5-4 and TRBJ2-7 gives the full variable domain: ETGVTQSPTHLIKTRGQQVTLRCSSQSGHNTVSWYQQALGQGPQFIFQYYREEENGRGNFPPRFSGLQFPNYSSELNVNALELDDSALYLCASSFSAGEGYEQYFGPGTRLTVT.

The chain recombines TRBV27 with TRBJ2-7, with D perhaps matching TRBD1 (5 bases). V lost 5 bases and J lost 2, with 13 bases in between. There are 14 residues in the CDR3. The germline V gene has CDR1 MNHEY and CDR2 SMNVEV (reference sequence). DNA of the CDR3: TGTGCCAGCAGTCAGACAGTTTCCCCCTACGAGCAGTACTTC. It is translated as CASSQTVSPYEQYF.

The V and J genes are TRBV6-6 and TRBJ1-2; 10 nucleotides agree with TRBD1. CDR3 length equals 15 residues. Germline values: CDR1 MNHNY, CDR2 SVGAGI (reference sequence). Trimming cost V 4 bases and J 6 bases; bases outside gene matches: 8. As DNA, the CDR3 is TGTGCCAGCAGTTCCCCAGACAGGGGGCGTCATGGCTACACCTTC. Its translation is CASSSPDRGRHGYTF.

CDR3 sequence (DNA): TGTGCCAGCAGCTTGGTAGCGGAAGACACAGATACGCAGTATTTT. Translating it yields CASSLVAEDTDTQYF. The V call is TRBV5-4, the J call TRBJ2-3; possibly TRBD2 for D (6 bases). V was clipped by 0 bases and J by 2 bases, with 10 bases between them. The CDR3 is 15 residues long. Germline V gives CDR1 SGHNT, CDR2 YYREEE (reference sequence).

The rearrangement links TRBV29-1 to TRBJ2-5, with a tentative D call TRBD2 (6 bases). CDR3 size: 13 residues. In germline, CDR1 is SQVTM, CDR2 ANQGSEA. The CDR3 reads CSCLLGSGETQYF. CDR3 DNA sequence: TGCAGTTGCCTACTCGGGAGCGGGGAGACCCAGTACTTC.

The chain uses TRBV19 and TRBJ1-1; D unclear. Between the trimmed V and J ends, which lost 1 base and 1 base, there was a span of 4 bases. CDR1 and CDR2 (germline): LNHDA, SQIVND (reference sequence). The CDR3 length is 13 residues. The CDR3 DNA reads TGTGCCAGTAGTATAGGGGCGAACACTGAAGCTTTCTTT. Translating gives CASSIGANTEAFF.

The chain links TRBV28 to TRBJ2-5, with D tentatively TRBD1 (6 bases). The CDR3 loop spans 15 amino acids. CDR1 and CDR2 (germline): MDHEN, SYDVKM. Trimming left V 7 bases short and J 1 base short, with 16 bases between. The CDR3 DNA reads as TGTGCCAGCAACTCGTTTCTGGGGGCCCAAGAGACCCAGTACTTC. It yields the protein CASNSFLGAQETQYF.

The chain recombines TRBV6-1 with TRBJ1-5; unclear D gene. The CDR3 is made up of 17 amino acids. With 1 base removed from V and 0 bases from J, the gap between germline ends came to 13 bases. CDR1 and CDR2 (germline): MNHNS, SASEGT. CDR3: CASSEVGQMFSNQPQHF. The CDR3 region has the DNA TGTGCCAGCAGTGAAGTTGGTCAGATGTTTAGCAATCAGCCCCAGCATTTT.

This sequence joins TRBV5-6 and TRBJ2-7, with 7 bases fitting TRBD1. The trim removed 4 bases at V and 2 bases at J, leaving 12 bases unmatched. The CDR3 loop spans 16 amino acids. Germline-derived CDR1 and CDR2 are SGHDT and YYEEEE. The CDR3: CASSQGNPQGPYEQYF. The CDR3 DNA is TGTGCCAGCAGCCAAGGGAACCCACAGGGGCCCTACGAGCAGTACTTC.

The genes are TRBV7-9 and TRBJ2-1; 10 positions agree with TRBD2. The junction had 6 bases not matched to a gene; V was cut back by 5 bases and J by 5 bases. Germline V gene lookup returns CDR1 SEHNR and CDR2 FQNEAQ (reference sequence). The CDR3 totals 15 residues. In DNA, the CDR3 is TGTGCCAGCAGCGGACTAGCGGAAGACCACAATGAGCAGTTCTTC. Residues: CASSGLAEDHNEQFF. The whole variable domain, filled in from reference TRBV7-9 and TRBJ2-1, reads DTGVSQNPRHKITKRGQNVTFRCDPISEHNRLYWYRQTLGQGPEFLTYFQNEAQLEKSRLLSDRFSAERPKGSFSTLEIQRTEQGDSAMYLCASSGLAEDHNEQFFGPGTRLTVL.